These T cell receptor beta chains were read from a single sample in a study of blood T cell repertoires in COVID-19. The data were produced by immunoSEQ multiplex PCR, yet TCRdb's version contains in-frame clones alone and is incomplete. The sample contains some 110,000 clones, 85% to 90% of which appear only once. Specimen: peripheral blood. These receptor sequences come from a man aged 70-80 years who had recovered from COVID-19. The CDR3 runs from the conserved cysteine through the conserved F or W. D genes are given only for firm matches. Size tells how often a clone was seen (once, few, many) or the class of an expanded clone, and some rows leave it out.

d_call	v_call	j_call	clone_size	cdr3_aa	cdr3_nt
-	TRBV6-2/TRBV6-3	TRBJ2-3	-	CASSFSEGGDTQYF	TGTGCCAGCAGCTTTAGCGAGGGAGGAGATACGCAGTATTTT
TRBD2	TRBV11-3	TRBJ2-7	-	CASSLSGTSGSYEQYF	TGTGCCAGCAGCTTATCCGGGACTAGCGGCTCCTACGAGCAGTACTTC
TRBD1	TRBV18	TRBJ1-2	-	CASSRQGEGYGYTF	TGTGCCAGCTCACGACAGGGGGAAGGCTATGGCTACACCTTC
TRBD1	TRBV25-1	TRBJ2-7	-	CASSGKAGTVNSYEQYF	TGTGCCAGCAGTGGAAAAGCCGGGACAGTTAACTCCTACGAGCAGTACTTC
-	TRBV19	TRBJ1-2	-	CASRLDRPYGYTF	TGTGCCAGTAGACTCGACAGGCCCTATGGCTACACCTTC
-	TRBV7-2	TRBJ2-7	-	CASSLAPGLFYEQYF	TGTGCCAGCAGCTTAGCCCCCGGACTGTTCTACGAGCAGTACTTC
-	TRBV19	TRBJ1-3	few	CASSTRQTPYSGNTIYF	TGTGCCAGTAGTACCCGCCAGACACCCTACTCTGGAAACACCATATATTTT
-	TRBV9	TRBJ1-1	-	CASSAAGQNTEAFF	TGTGCCAGCAGCGCCGCGGGCCAGAACACTGAAGCTTTCTTT
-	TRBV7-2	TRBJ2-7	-	CASRGPALPYEQYF	TGTGCCAGCAGGGGCCCCGCGCTTCCCTACGAGCAGTACTTC
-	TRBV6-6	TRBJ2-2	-	CASSYVVSGNTGELFF	TGTGCCAGCAGTTACGTGGTGAGCGGGAACACCGGGGAGCTGTTTTTT
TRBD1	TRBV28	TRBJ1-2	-	CASSLTGGLYGYTF	TGTGCCAGCAGTTTGACAGGGGGTCTCTATGGCTACACCTTC
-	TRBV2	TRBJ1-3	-	CASSELRGTGNTIYF	TGTGCCAGCAGTGAACTAAGGGGAACTGGAAACACCATATATTTT
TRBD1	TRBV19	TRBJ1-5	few	CASSIGPGQGLYNQPQHF	TGTGCCAGTAGTATCGGGCCGGGACAGGGGTTATACAATCAGCCCCAGCATTTT
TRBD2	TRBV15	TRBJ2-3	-	CATRPGLAASTDTQYF	TGTGCCACCAGACCTGGACTAGCTGCTAGCACAGATACGCAGTATTTT
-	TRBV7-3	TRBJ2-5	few	CASSLMGGLETQYF	TGTGCCAGCAGCTTAATGGGGGGTCTGGAGACCCAGTACTTC
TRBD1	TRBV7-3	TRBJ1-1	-	CASSLWDRPSVTEAFF	TGTGCCAGCAGCCTATGGGACAGACCCTCGGTCACTGAAGCTTTCTTT
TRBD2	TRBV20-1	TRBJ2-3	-	CSASREGRKGTDTQYF	TGCAGTGCTAGTCGGGAGGGCCGTAAGGGAACAGATACGCAGTATTTT
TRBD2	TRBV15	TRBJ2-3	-	CATSRDWTNRASGGITDTQYF	TGTGCCACCAGCAGAGATTGGACTAATCGGGCTAGCGGGGGGATCACAGATACGCAGTATTTT
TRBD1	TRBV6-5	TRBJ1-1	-	CASFFDRDRAQAFF	TGTGCCAGCTTCTTCGACCGGGACAGGGCTCAAGCTTTCTTT
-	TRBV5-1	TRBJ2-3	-	CASSLEGVSTDTQYF	TGCGCCAGCAGCTTGGAGGGGGTTAGCACAGATACGCAGTATTTT
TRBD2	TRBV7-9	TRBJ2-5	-	CASSLHGRGGRETQYF	TGTGCCAGCAGCCTCCATGGTCGGGGGGGCCGGGAGACCCAGTACTTC
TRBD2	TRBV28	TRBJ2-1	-	CASTRGGLAGANEQFF	TGTGCCAGCACCCGGGGGGGGCTAGCGGGGGCCAATGAGCAGTTCTTC
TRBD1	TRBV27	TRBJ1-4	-	CASSPTGGRNEKLFF	TGTGCCAGCAGTCCAACAGGGGGCAGGAATGAAAAACTGTTTTTT
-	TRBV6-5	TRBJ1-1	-	CASSYSPGRGEAFF	TGTGCCAGCAGTTACTCCCCGGGCCGGGGTGAAGCTTTCTTT
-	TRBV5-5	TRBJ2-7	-	CASSLADREGLLPKYF	TGTGCCAGCAGCTTGGCGGACAGGGAGGGACTCCTACCAAAGTACTTC
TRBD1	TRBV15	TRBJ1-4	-	CATREQRTGDNEKLFF	TGTGCCACCAGGGAGCAGAGGACAGGGGACAATGAAAAACTGTTTTTT
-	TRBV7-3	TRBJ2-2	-	CASSPGRGNTGELFF	TGTGCCAGCAGCCCAGGCAGGGGTAACACCGGGGAGCTGTTTTTT
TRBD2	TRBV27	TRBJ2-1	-	CASSLLALGGYNEQFF	TGTGCCAGCAGCTTACTAGCGCTAGGCGGCTACAATGAGCAGTTCTTC